This T cell receptor beta chain was sequenced in a study of Ad26.COV2.S vaccination and SARS-CoV-2 variants. As for the study in general: Once, or twice with 56 days between doses, Ad26.COV2.S was given intramuscularly.

Study observations and caveats: Vaccine and placebo groups showed comparable non-spike TCR breadth.

For this clone: Its specificity is not known.

Clones were sequenced by immunoSEQ multiplex PCR, and TCRdb holds only the in-frame ones, with some missing. The data show approximately 300,000 clones, roughly 86% seen once. The CDR3 consists of 16 residues. CDR1 is MGHDK, CDR2 SYGVNS, per germline. V lost 8 bases to trimming and J lost 4 bases; unmatched junction nucleotides: 14. Treatment noted: 15 to 20 received Ad26.COV2.S at low or high dose, single or two shots; five or six received placebo; per-sample allocation not given. The samples date from day 63 after the first vaccine or placebo injection. An adult of 18-55 years in Boston served as donor. This vaccine is an Ad26 vector that expresses the Wuhan-strain SARS-CoV-2 spike.

The rearrangement joins TRBV25-1 to TRBJ2-3; 8 nucleotides match TRBD2. The material sequenced was peripheral blood, taken in a trial of Ad26.COV2.S vaccine versus placebo. The source of this sequence is a person aged 18-60 years who received the Ad26.COV2.S COVID-19 vaccine or a placebo. The CDR3 sequence: CASYDTRRGGADTQYF. CDR3 nucleotides: TGTGCCAGCTATGATACTCGACGGGGGGGTGCAGATACGCAGTATTTT. The variable domain in full, completed from reference TRBV25-1 and TRBJ2-3, reads EADIYQTPRYLVIGTGKKITLECSQTMGHDKMYWYQQDPGMELHLIHYSYGVNSTEKGDLSSESTVSRIRTEHFPLTLESARPSHTSQYLCASYDTRRGGADTQYFGPGTRLTVL.